This T cell receptor (beta chain) was identified during a study of beta chain features in type 1 diabetes. Looked up from germline, CDR1 is SQVTM and CDR2 is ANQGSEA. CDR3 length equals 13 residues. V lost 6 bases and J lost 7, with 13 bases in between. cDNA synthesis used the whole RNA isolate, giving expressed TCRB sequences. Assay used: immunoSEQ multiplex PCR; TCRdb lists only in-frame clones, some missing. Among fewer than 500,000 clones, roughly 13% were seen once, and the ten largest hold roughly 0.033%. It was via CD45RO/CCR7/CD25/CD127/CD95/CD27 that CD4+ naive, central memory, regulatory and stem cell-like memory cells were sorted.

The TCR sequence derives from a man aged 25-40 years in good health. The chain has TRBV29-1 and TRBJ1-6; a weak D match, TRBD1 (5 bases). Material: naive CD4+ T cells from blood. The CDR3 region is CSVGDGPNSPLHF. Here the CDR3 DNA reads TGCAGCGTAGGGGACGGGCCAAATTCACCCCTCCACTTT.